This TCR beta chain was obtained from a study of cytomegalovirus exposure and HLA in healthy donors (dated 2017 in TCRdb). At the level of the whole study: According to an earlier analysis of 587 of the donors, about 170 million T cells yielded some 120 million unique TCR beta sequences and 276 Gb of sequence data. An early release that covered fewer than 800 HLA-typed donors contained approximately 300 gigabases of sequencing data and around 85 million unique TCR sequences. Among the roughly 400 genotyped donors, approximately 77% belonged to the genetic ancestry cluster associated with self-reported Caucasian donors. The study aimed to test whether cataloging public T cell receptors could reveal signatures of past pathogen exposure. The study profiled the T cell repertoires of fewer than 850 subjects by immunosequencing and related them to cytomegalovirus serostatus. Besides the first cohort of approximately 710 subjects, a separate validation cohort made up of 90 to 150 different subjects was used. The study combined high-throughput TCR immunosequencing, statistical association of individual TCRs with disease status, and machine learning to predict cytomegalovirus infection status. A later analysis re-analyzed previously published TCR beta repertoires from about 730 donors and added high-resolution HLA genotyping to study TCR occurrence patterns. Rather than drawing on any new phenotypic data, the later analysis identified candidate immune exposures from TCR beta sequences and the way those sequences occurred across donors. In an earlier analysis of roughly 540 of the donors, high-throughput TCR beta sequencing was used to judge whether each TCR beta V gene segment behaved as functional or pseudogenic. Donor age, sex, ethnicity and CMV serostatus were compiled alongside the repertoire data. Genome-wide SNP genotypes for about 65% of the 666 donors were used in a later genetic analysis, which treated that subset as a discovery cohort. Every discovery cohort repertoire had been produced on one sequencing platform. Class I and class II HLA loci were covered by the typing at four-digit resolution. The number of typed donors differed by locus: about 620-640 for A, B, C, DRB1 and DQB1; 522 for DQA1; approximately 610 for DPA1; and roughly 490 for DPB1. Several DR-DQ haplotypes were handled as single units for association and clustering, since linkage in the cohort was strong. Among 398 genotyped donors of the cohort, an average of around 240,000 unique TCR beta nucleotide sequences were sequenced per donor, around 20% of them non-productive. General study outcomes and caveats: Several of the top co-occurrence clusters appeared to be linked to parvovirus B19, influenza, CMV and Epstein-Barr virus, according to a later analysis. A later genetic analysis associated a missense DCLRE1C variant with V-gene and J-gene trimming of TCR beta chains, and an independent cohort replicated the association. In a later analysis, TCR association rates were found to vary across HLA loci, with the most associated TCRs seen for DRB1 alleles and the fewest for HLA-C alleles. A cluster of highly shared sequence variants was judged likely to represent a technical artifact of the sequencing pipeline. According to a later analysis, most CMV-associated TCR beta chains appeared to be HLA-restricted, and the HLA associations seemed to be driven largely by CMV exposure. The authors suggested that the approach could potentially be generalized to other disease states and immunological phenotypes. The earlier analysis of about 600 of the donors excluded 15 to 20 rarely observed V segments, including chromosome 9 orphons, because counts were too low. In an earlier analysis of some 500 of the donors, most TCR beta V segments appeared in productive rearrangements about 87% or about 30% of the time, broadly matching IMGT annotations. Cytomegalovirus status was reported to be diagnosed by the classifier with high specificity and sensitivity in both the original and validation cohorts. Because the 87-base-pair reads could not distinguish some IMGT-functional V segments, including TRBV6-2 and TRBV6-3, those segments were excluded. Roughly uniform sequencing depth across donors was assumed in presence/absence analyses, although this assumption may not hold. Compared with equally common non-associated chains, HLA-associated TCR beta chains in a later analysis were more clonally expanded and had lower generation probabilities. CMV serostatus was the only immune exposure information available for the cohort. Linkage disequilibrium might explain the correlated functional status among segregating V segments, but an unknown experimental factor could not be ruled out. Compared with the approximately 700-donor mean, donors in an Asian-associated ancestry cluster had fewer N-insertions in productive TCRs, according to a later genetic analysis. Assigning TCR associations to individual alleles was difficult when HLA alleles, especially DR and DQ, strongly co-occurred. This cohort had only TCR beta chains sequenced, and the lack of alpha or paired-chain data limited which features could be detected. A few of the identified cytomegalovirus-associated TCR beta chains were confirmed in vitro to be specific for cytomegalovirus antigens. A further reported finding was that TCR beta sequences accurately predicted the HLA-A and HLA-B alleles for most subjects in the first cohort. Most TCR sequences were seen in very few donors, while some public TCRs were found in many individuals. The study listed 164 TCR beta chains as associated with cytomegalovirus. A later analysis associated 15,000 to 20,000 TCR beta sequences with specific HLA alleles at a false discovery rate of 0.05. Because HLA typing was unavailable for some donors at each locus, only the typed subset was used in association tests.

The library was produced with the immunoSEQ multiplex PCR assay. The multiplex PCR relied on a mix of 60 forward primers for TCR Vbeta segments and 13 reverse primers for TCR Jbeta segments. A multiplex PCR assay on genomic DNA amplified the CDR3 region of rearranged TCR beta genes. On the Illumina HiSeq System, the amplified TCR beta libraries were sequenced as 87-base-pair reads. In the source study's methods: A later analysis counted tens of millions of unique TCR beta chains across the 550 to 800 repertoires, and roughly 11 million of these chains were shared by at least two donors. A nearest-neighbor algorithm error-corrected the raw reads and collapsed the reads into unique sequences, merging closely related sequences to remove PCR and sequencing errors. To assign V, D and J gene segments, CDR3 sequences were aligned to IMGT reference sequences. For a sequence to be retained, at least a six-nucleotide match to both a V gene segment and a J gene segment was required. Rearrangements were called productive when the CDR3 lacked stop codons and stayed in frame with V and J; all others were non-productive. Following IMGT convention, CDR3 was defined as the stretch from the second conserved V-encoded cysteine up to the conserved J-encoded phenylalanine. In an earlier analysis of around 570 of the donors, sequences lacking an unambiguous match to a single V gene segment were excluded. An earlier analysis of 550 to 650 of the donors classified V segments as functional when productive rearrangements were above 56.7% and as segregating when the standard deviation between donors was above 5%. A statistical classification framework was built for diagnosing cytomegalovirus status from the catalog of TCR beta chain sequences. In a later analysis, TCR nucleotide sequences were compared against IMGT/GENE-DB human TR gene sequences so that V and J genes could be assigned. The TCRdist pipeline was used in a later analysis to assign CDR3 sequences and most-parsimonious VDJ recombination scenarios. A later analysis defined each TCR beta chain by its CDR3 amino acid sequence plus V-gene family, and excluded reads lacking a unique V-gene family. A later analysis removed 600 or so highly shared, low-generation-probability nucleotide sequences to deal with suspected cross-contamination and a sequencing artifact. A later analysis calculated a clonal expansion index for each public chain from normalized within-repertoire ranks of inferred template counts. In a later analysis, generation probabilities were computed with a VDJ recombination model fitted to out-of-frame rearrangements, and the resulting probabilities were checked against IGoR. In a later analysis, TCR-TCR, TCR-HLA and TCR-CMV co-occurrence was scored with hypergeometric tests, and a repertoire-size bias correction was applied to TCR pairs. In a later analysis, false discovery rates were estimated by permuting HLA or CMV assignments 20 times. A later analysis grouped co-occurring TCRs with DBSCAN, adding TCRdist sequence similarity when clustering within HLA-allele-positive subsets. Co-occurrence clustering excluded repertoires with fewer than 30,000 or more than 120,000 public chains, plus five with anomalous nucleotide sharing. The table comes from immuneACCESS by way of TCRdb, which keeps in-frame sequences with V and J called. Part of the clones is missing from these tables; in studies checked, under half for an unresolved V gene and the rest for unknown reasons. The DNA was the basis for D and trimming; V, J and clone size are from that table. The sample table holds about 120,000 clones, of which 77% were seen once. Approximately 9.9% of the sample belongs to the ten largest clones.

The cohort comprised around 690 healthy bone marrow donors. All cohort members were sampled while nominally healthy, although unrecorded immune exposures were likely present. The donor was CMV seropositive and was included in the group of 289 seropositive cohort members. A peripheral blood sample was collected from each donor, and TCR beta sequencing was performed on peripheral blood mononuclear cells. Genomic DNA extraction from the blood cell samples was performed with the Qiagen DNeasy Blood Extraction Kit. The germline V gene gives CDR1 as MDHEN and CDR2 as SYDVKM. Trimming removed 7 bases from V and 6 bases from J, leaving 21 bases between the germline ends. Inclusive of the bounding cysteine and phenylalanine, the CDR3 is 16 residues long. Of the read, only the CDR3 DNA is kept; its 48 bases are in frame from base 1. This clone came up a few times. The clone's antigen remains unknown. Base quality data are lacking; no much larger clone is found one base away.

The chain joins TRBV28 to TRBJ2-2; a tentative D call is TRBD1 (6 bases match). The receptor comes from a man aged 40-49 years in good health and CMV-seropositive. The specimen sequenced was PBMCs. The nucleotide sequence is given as TGTGCCAGCACTACCCCCCAGGGGCGTAGGTCCGGGGAGCTGTTTTTT. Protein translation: CASTTPQGRRSGELFF.